The T cell receptor beta chain described here comes from a study of blood T cell repertoires in COVID-19. Study overall: Collection of acute and convalescent COVID-19 samples took place in the United States, Italy and Spain.

Trimming stripped 8 bases from V and 1 base from J, with 5 bases between. Germline assignment: CDR1 SNHLY and CDR2 FYNNEI. CDR3 size: 11 residues. This clone was found a few times. Generated by immunoSEQ multiplex PCR, the TCRdb table keeps only in-frame clones and is missing some. The table lists 110,000 or so clones, around 74% of them singletons. The sample taken for sequencing was peripheral blood. J is TRBJ1-1 and V is TRBV2; D unresolved. This clonotype originated in a woman aged 70-85 years with acute or convalescent COVID-19. CDR3 DNA sequence: TGTGCCAGCGAGGGGAACACTGAAGCTTTCTTT. It specifies CASEGNTEAFF. Filled out from reference TRBV2 and TRBJ1-1, the complete variable domain reads EPEVTQTPSHQVTQMGQEVILRCVPISNHLYFYWYRQILGQKVEFLVSFYNNEISEKSEIFDDQFSVERPDGSNFTLKIRSTKLEDSAMYFCASEGNTEAFFGQGTRLTVV.